This T cell receptor (beta chain) emerged from a study of low-dose radiotherapy and immunotherapy resistance in tumors. Overall study: Every 2 weeks, cohort 1 got 0.5 Gy, reaching 6.5 Gy to the planning target volume. Cyclophosphamide was given intravenously at 200 mg/m2 every two weeks, and each dose came one day before radiation and immunotherapy.

Noted time point: before trial treatment. Primers used for first-strand cDNA, a TRAV- and TRBV-specific set, covered both alpha and beta chains. Both a constant-region primer and a V-primer adapter served to amplify TCRs across 15 to 25 PCR cycles. MiXCR, applied by TCRdb to the reads, yields one record per CDR3 protein. This table has about 89,000 distinct CDR3 sequences, 9.4% appearing once. Remarks on this clonotype: The DNA is left out, because the CDR3 cannot be placed on it with certainty; the CDR3 is given as TCRdb lists it.

Including both end residues, the CDR3 is 17 amino acids long. The germline gives CDR1 SGHKS, CDR2 YYEKEE (reference sequence). Sequenced material: PBMCs, taken before treatment. The chain links TRBV5-5 to TRBJ1-5; the tabulated D call, TRBD1, remains unverified against the DNA. This TCR came from a male donor with prostate cancer. The chain's CDR3 is CASSSDTTSNQPQHFFF.